The 3 T cell receptor beta chains presented below share a single source sample, sequenced in a study of beta chain features in type 1 diabetes. Study-wide results and limits: All four CD4+ subsets from Type 1 diabetes patients carried moderately but significantly shorter TCRB CDR3s.

What these receptors recognize is not known. Isolated RNA was reverse transcribed in full, so expressed TCRB transcripts were sequenced. TCRdb's table, derived via immunoSEQ multiplex PCR, lists solely in-frame clones and lacks some. The profile shows 200,000 to 250,000 clones, roughly 17% of them singletons. Sequencing input: naive CD4+ T cells from blood. The receptors originated from a man aged 30 to 39 with type 1 diabetes.

The V call is TRBV29-1, the J call TRBJ2-7; TRBD1 might be the D (7 bases). V was pared by 0 bases and J by 3 bases, with 18 bases between. Germline V gene sequence: CDR1 SQVTM, CDR2 ANQGSEA. The CDR3 sequence is 16 residues long. The CDR3 spells CSVEDLRRDRVYEQYF. The CDR3 nucleotides read TGCAGCGTTGAAGATTTGAGGCGGGACAGAGTCTACGAGCAGTACTTC.

This clone was seen a few times. The chain couples TRBV30 to TRBJ2-7; D uncertain. CDR1 and CDR2 (germline): GTSNPN, SVGIG (reference sequence). The CDR3 runs 12 residues. Written as DNA, the CDR3 is TGTGCGGCCTATAAGGCAGCCTACGAGCAGTACTTC. The encoded protein is CAAYKAAYEQYF.

This rearrangement joins TRBV29-1 to TRBJ2-7, with 7 bases matching TRBD2. Germline CDR1 and CDR2: SQVTM and ANQGSEA. V trimming: 6 bases; J trimming: 4 bases; junction bases outside the gene matches: 6. This CDR3 comprises 12 residues. DNA for the CDR3: TGCAGCGTGGGAGGGCGATGGTACGAGCAGTACTTC. It translates to CSVGGRWYEQYF.